The T cell receptor beta chain under discussion was sequenced for a study of glioma-infiltrating T cells after dendritic cell vaccination. Time point: after dendritic cell vaccination, including at tumor progression/relapse. Clones were sequenced by immunoSEQ multiplex PCR, and TCRdb holds only the in-frame ones, with some missing. This sample has approximately 85,000 clones, with 75% to 90% found just once. The V end lost 0 bases, the J end lost 7 bases, and 11 bases lay between the germline ends. CDR3 size: 14 residues. Germline V gives CDR1 SGHAT, CDR2 FQNNGV. The receptor's source is a human donor with glioblastoma. The chain combines TRBV11-2 with TRBJ2-3; D ambiguous. Sequencing was performed on blood, taken after dendritic cell vaccination. The CDR3 loop reads CASSLDGLLYTQYF. The DNA of the CDR3 is TGTGCCAGCAGCTTAGATGGGCTACTCTATACGCAGTATTTT.